This is a list of T cell receptor beta chains from one sample in a study of OX40 agonist ivuxolimab in advanced cancers. TCRdb's table, derived via immunoSEQ multiplex PCR, lists solely in-frame clones and lacks some. The sample yields about 77,000 clones, approximately 82% seen once. Here the sequenced sample was CD4+ or CD8+ T cells sorted from blood, taken in a trial of the OX40 agonist ivuxolimab. These TCRs come from an adult with an advanced solid tumor such as melanoma, head and neck, liver or kidney cancer. Both conserved end residues are part of each CDR3. The order of the fields is J gene, clone size, V gene, D gene, CDR3 DNA, CDR3 protein. A D gene is named only where the DNA matches it firmly. Expanded clones are given a class, and other clones once, few, many or no size at all.

>TRBJ2-1|NA|TRBV7-2|NA
TGTGCCAGCAGCTTATATGGTAGCGAGGCTAATGAGCAGTTCTTC
CASSLYGSEANEQFF
>TRBJ1-4|once|TRBV18|TRBD1
TGTGCCAGCTCACCATCTGAGGGACAGTGGGGTGAAAAACTGTTTTTT
CASSPSEGQWGEKLFF
>TRBJ1-2|NA|TRBV6-5|TRBD1
TGTGCCAGCAGTCCCGGGACAGGGGAAGTGGTTCTCGTCTTC
CASSPGTGEVVLVF
>TRBJ2-5|NA|TRBV11-3|NA
TGTGCCAGCAGCTTAGTGGTAAGTTGCGGGGGCCCCCAAGAGACCCAGTACTTC
CASSLVVSCGGPQETQYF
>TRBJ2-3|NA|TRBV7-9|NA
TGTGCCAGCAGCTTCGGACAGCTCACAGATACGCAGTATTTT
CASSFGQLTDTQYF
>TRBJ2-7|NA|TRBV5-1|TRBD2
TGCGCCAGCAGCCCATCTGGGAGCGGGGGCTCCTACGAGCAGTACTTC
CASSPSGSGGSYEQYF
>TRBJ2-2|few|TRBV27|TRBD2
TGTGCCAGCAGTTGGCTAGCGGGGGGAACCGGGGAGCTGTTTTTT
CASSWLAGGTGELFF
>TRBJ2-3|NA|TRBV7-2|NA
TGTGCCAGCAGCTCCTCGTGGGTTGTTACGCAGTATTTT
CASSSSWVVTQYF
>TRBJ1-2|NA|TRBV5-4|NA
TGTGCCAGCAGCTTGGAAGCCCGAGGGGATGGCTACACCTTC
CASSLEARGDGYTF
>TRBJ2-7|NA|TRBV7-9|TRBD1
TGTGCCAGCGGAGACAGGGGACCCTACGAGCAGTACTTC
CASGDRGPYEQYF
>TRBJ1-2|NA|TRBV29-1|NA
TGCAGCGTTGAGGGCTCGAGGGGAAGAAATGGCTACACCTTC
CSVEGSRGRNGYTF
>TRBJ1-1|NA|TRBV2|NA
TGTGCCAGCACCGGGATCAGGGGGAACACTGAAGCTTTCTTT
CASTGIRGNTEAFF
>TRBJ2-7|NA|TRBV6-6|TRBD2
TGTGCCAGCAGTTACTTCCTAGCGGGACTTTCCTACGAGCAGTACTTC
CASSYFLAGLSYEQYF
>TRBJ2-1|NA|TRBV6-6|TRBD1
TGTGCCAGCAGTCTCCCGGGACAGGGATACAATGAGCAGTTCTTC
CASSLPGQGYNEQFF
>TRBJ2-7|NA|TRBV19|TRBD1
TGTGCCAGTAGTATAAGAGGACAGGCAATCAGCGAGCAGTACTTC
CASSIRGQAISEQYF
>TRBJ1-1|NA|TRBV28|TRBD1
TGTGCCAGCGTCAGACGAAGGGGACAGGGTGGCACTGAAGCTTTCTTT
CASVRRRGQGGTEAFF
>TRBJ2-1|NA|TRBV7-9|NA
TGTGCCAGCAGTGAACCTTACAATGAGCAGTTCTTC
CASSEPYNEQFF
>TRBJ1-4|NA|TRBV18|NA
TGTGCCAGCTCACCCCTCTCCGGCGCAACTAATGAAAAACTGTTTTTT
CASSPLSGATNEKLFF
>TRBJ1-2|NA|TRBV30|TRBD1
TGTGCCTGGAGTGCCTCCGGGACAGGCTATGGCTACACCTTC
CAWSASGTGYGYTF
>TRBJ1-5|NA|TRBV30|TRBD1
TGTGCCTGGAGTTTAACAGGGGGAAATCAGCCCCAGCATTTT
CAWSLTGGNQPQHF
>TRBJ2-7|NA|TRBV28|NA
TGTGCCAGCAGGATGGCTACCTCCTACGAGCAGTACTTC
CASRMATSYEQYF
>TRBJ2-7|NA|TRBV6-1|NA
TGTGCCAGCTCCTTTCCGGGCGGGATACCCTACGAGCAGTACTTC
CASSFPGGIPYEQYF
>TRBJ1-1|few|TRBV30|NA
TGTGCCTGGATATCGAAGGGGGACACTGAAGCTTTCTTT
CAWISKGDTEAFF
>TRBJ2-4|NA|TRBV19|NA
TGTGCCAGTAGTATAGAGACAGGCCGCGGGGCCAAAAACATTCAGTACTTC
CASSIETGRGAKNIQYF
>TRBJ1-2|NA|TRBV28|NA
TGTGCCAGCAGTCCCCCCCAACTCCCGGGCTATGGCTACACCTTC
CASSPPQLPGYGYTF
>TRBJ1-1|NA|TRBV6-6|TRBD1
TGTGCCAGCAGTCCAGGACAGGGGGTCACTGAAGCTTTCTTT
CASSPGQGVTEAFF
>TRBJ2-7|NA|TRBV6-1|NA
TGTGCCAGCAGGGGGACTTCAACCTACGAGCAGTACTTC
CASRGTSTYEQYF
>TRBJ2-5|NA|TRBV7-2|TRBD1
TGTGCCAGCAGCTCACCCGGGACAGGAAAAGAGACCCAGTACTTC
CASSSPGTGKETQYF
>TRBJ2-7|NA|TRBV7-2|NA
TGTGCCAGCAGCAATTACGGAGGGTACGAGCAGTACTTC
CASSNYGGYEQYF
>TRBJ1-2|NA|TRBV27|TRBD1
TGTGCCAGCAGTTTAACAGGGGGCTATGGCTACACCTTC
CASSLTGGYGYTF
>TRBJ2-7|NA|TRBV11-3|NA
TGTGCCAGCAGCTTAGATTCGGGCTTCGAGGCGACCTACGAGCAGTACTTC
CASSLDSGFEATYEQYF
>TRBJ1-6|NA|TRBV5-4|NA
TGTGCCAGCAGCTTGGGGGGACGGAAGAGCTCCTATAATTCACCCCTCCACTTT
CASSLGGRKSSYNSPLHF
>TRBJ2-3|NA|TRBV6-6|TRBD1
TGTGCCAGCAGCAGGGGGTTCACAGATACGCAGTATTTT
CASSRGFTDTQYF
>TRBJ2-5|NA|TRBV7-2|NA
TGTGCCAGCAGCTTAGCGACTAGAGAGACCCAGTACTTC
CASSLATRETQYF
>TRBJ1-1|NA|TRBV5-4|NA
TGTGCCAGCAGCTCCGGCGGGTTTGCTGAAGCTTTCTTT
CASSSGGFAEAFF
>TRBJ2-1|NA|TRBV19|NA
TGTGCCAGTAAACAGGGTACGGATTACAATGAGCAGTTCTTC
CASKQGTDYNEQFF
>TRBJ2-7|medium-sized|TRBV11-3|NA
TGTGCCAGCAGCTCCCGGGGCACCTACGAGCAGTACTTC
CASSSRGTYEQYF
>TRBJ1-3|NA|TRBV7-9|TRBD1
TGTGCCAGCAGACCACAGGGGCTACCGTCTGGAAACACCATATATTTT
CASRPQGLPSGNTIYF
>TRBJ2-2|NA|TRBV6-5|TRBD1
TGTGCCAGCAGAAAAGGGGGCGCGAACACCGGGGAGCTGTTTTTT
CASRKGGANTGELFF
>TRBJ2-1|NA|TRBV5-4|TRBD2
TGTGCCAGCAGCTCGGCCGGGACTAGAATTATACCGGGCAGGGCGTTCTTC
CASSSAGTRIIPGRAFF
>TRBJ2-7|NA|TRBV6-1|NA
TGTGCCAGCAGTGAAGCTAAACAGGGAGGTTACGAGCAGTACTTC
CASSEAKQGGYEQYF
>TRBJ1-4|NA|TRBV4-1|NA
TGCGCCAGCAGCGTCCTCCGAGGCGAAAAACTGTTTTTT
CASSVLRGEKLFF
>TRBJ1-3|NA|TRBV6-5|TRBD1
TGTGCCAGCAGGAAGGGACAGGGGGCAAACACCATATATTTT
CASRKGQGANTIYF
>TRBJ2-3|NA|TRBV6-5|TRBD2
TGTGCCAGCAGGTTGAGCGGGAGTAGCACAGATACGCAGTATTTT
CASRLSGSSTDTQYF
>TRBJ2-3|NA|TRBV6-4|NA
TGTGCCAGCAGTGACTCTTTGGGCACAGATACGCAGTATTTT
CASSDSLGTDTQYF
>TRBJ2-5|once|TRBV5-6|TRBD2
TGTGCCAGCAGCTTTCGACTAGCGGGGCCCCAAGAGACCCAGTACTTC
CASSFRLAGPQETQYF
>TRBJ1-3|NA|TRBV2|NA
TGTGCCAGCAGTGTGGAAGGGGTCCTGGGTGGAAACACCATATATTTT
CASSVEGVLGGNTIYF
>TRBJ1-1|NA|TRBV5-1|NA
TGCGCCAGCAGATCAGGGCAAGTGGACACTGAAGCTTTCTTT
CASRSGQVDTEAFF
>TRBJ1-2|NA|TRBV9|NA
TGTGCCAGCAGCGTAGATACTAACTATGGCTACACCTTC
CASSVDTNYGYTF
>TRBJ1-3|few|TRBV6-1|NA
TGTGCCAGCAGTGAAGAGGGAGGGGTGGGTGCCATATATTTT
CASSEEGGVGAIYF
>TRBJ2-3|NA|TRBV4-1|NA
TGCGCCAGCAGCCAAGGGACTTCCAATACGCAGTATTTT
CASSQGTSNTQYF
>TRBJ1-2|NA|TRBV9|NA
TGTGCCAGCAGCCCCCAGGCAGGCGTAGATGGCTACACCTTC
CASSPQAGVDGYTF
>TRBJ1-5|NA|TRBV28|TRBD1
TGTGCCAGCAGTTCGACAGGGCTCGTCTATAGCAATCAGCCCCAGCATTTT
CASSSTGLVYSNQPQHF